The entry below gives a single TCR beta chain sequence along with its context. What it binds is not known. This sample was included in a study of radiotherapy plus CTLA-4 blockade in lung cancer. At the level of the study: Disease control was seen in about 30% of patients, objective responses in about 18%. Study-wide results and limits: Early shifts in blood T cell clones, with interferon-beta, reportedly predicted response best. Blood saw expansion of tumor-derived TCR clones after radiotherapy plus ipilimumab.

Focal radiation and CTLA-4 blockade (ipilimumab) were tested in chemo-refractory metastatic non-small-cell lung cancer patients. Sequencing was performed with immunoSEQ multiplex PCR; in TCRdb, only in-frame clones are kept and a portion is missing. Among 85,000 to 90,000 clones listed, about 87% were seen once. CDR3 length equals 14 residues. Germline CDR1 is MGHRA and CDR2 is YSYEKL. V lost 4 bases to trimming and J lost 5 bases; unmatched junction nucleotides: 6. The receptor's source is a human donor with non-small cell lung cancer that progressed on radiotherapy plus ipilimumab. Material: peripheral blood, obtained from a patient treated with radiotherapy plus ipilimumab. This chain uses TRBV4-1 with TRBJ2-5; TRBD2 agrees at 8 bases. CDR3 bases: TGCGCCAGCAGCCGTCCGGGGGGGTATGAGACCCAGTACTTC. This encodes CASSRPGGYETQYF.